A selection of T cell receptor beta chains follows, all from one sample in a study of hypomethylating agent response in myelodysplastic syndrome. The protocol was immunoSEQ multiplex PCR, while the TCRdb copy is restricted to in-frame clones and leaves out a portion. The data show about 4,500 clones, 82% seen once. The sample consisted of bone marrow, taken before or after starting hypomethylating agent treatment for myelodysplastic syndrome (not recorded which). Receptors originate from a human donor with myelodysplastic syndrome. Both conserved end residues are part of each CDR3. D genes are given only for firm matches. Clone size appears in some rows only: once, few, many, or a class for an expanded clone.

V,size,D,J,CDR3,DNA
TRBV7-8,large,TRBD2,TRBJ2-7,CASSLSGLAGSVDEQYF,TGTGCCAGCAGCTTATCGGGACTAGCGGGGTCGGTGGACGAGCAGTACTTC
TRBV27,.,.,TRBJ2-3,CASSFATTRTDTQYF,TGTGCCAGCAGTTTCGCGACTACTCGCACAGATACGCAGTATTTT
TRBV2,.,TRBD1,TRBJ1-5,CASSWDRGTDQPQHF,TGTGCCAGCAGCTGGGACAGGGGTACAGATCAGCCCCAGCATTTT
TRBV7-7,once,.,TRBJ2-2,CASSAVSLGNTGELFF,TGTGCTAGCAGCGCTGTTTCACTAGGGAACACCGGGGAGCTGTTTTTT
TRBV28,.,TRBD2,TRBJ2-5,CASSPLAGGGETQYF,TGTGCCAGCTCCCCATTAGCGGGAGGGGGAGAGACCCAGTACTTC
TRBV11-2,few,.,TRBJ1-5,CASSLDQGQPQHF,TGTGCCAGCAGCTTAGATCAGGGACAGCCCCAGCATTTT
TRBV27,.,.,TRBJ1-1,CASSFEGDTEAFF,TGTGCCAGCAGTTTCGAAGGGGACACTGAAGCTTTCTTT
TRBV5-1,.,TRBD2,TRBJ2-7,CASWGEGRGEQYF,TGCGCCAGCTGGGGGGAGGGCCGCGGCGAGCAGTACTTC
TRBV5-4,.,TRBD2,TRBJ2-2,CASSWGSSGINGELFF,TGTGCCAGCAGCTGGGGGTCCAGCGGGATAAACGGGGAGCTGTTTTTT
TRBV5-8,.,TRBD2,TRBJ2-7,CASSFGGGVPYEQYF,TGTGCCAGCAGCTTCGGGGGAGGGGTCCCCTACGAGCAGTACTTC
TRBV25-1,.,.,TRBJ2-5,CASSEVWKETQYF,TGTGCCAGCAGTGAAGTTTGGAAAGAGACCCAGTACTTC
TRBV19,.,.,TRBJ1-2,CASSIVAGRGLYGYTF,TGTGCCAGTAGTATAGTGGCCGGAAGGGGACTATATGGCTACACCTTC
TRBV9,.,.,TRBJ2-3,CASSVGPPGTVSNTDTQYF,TGTGCCAGCAGCGTAGGCCCCCCAGGGACCGTCAGCAATACAGATACGCAGTATTTT
TRBV27,.,TRBD1,TRBJ1-4,CASSQTGLEKLFF,TGTGCCAGCAGCCAGACAGGGTTGGAAAAACTGTTTTTT
TRBV27,.,TRBD1,TRBJ2-7,CASSFLGQGKGQYF,TGTGCCAGCAGTTTCCTTGGACAGGGAAAAGGCCAGTACTTC
TRBV4-1,.,TRBD1,TRBJ2-4,CASSQEQGVGKNIQYF,TGCGCCAGCAGCCAAGAGCAGGGGGTGGGCAAAAACATTCAGTACTTC
TRBV30,.,TRBD1,TRBJ2-7,CAWTGPGTVTYEQYF,TGTGCCTGGACAGGCCCCGGGACAGTTACCTACGAGCAGTACTTC
TRBV28,few,TRBD2,TRBJ2-2,CASEWEGRTGELFF,TGTGCCAGTGAGTGGGAGGGCCGCACCGGGGAGCTGTTTTTT
TRBV11-1,.,TRBD1,TRBJ2-3,CASSLRGQGGTDTQYF,TGTGCCAGCAGCTTACGGGGACAGGGTGGCACAGATACGCAGTATTTT
TRBV7-6,.,.,TRBJ1-4,CASSLDQTEKLFF,TGTGCCAGCAGCTTAGATCAAACTGAAAAACTGTTTTTT
TRBV13,.,.,TRBJ2-7,CASSLGQVYKSSYEQYF,TGTGCCAGCAGCTTAGGCCAGGTGTATAAGAGCTCCTACGAGCAGTACTTC
TRBV25-1,.,.,TRBJ1-1,CASSEWGGWEAFF,TGTGCCAGCAGTGAATGGGGGGGTTGGGAAGCTTTCTTT
TRBV7-6,.,.,TRBJ2-7,CASSLEGVGASYEQYF,TGTGCCAGCAGCTTAGAAGGGGTCGGAGCCTCCTACGAGCAGTACTTC
TRBV4-1,.,.,TRBJ1-3,CASSQERSGLYNTIYF,TGCGCCAGCAGCCAAGAGAGGTCAGGGTTGTACAACACCATATATTTT
TRBV18,.,.,TRBJ2-5,CASSPYRQETQYF,TGTGCCAGCTCACCATACAGGCAAGAGACCCAGTACTTC
TRBV19,.,.,TRBJ1-3,CASHRADSGNTIYF,TGTGCCAGTCACAGGGCTGACTCTGGAAACACCATATATTTT
TRBV7-8,.,.,TRBJ2-6,CASSLGWAATSGANVLTF,TGTGCCAGCAGCTTAGGTTGGGCAGCTACCTCTGGGGCCAACGTCCTGACTTTC
TRBV7-2,.,TRBD1,TRBJ1-5,CASSSDRVQPQHF,TGTGCCAGCAGCTCAGACAGGGTACAGCCCCAGCATTTT
TRBV18,.,.,TRBJ2-1,CASSPTERVLEQFF,TGTGCCAGCTCACCAACAGAAAGGGTCCTTGAGCAGTTCTTC
TRBV2,.,.,TRBJ1-1,CASSGQGPLMNTEAFF,TGTGCCAGCAGTGGTCAAGGGCCCTTGATGAACACTGAAGCTTTCTTT
TRBV7-2,once,.,TRBJ2-3,CASSFQGLGDTQYF,TGTGCCAGCAGCTTCCAAGGGTTGGGAGATACGCAGTATTTT
TRBV5-6,once,.,TRBJ2-3,CASSPRGQAIGDTQYF,TGTGCCAGCAGCCCGAGGGGTCAGGCGATAGGCGATACGCAGTATTTT
TRBV7-8,.,.,TRBJ2-7,CASSPRPGQNPYEQYF,TGTGCCAGCAGCCCCCGGCCGGGTCAGAACCCCTACGAGCAGTACTTC
TRBV6-5,.,.,TRBJ1-3,CASSYDGHTIYF,TGTGCCAGCAGTTATGATGGGCACACCATATATTTT
TRBV6-1,.,TRBD2,TRBJ2-7,CASISWEGMGYEQYF,TGTGCCAGCATCTCCTGGGAGGGTATGGGGTACGAGCAGTACTTC
TRBV5-6,.,TRBD1,TRBJ1-1,CASSATGPNTEAFF,TGTGCCAGCAGCGCGACAGGGCCGAACACTGAAGCTTTCTTT
TRBV9,.,TRBD2,TRBJ2-1,CASSVELAGVDEQFF,TGTGCCAGCAGCGTAGAACTAGCGGGAGTCGATGAGCAGTTCTTC
TRBV11-2,once,.,TRBJ2-7,CASSYGRSIYEQYF,TGTGCCAGCAGCTACGGCCGGTCGATCTACGAGCAGTACTTC
TRBV6-5,.,.,TRBJ2-2,CASSRPANTGELFF,TGTGCCAGCAGTCGACCAGCGAACACCGGGGAGCTGTTTTTT
TRBV15,.,.,TRBJ1-2,CATSRDPRGGQNYGYTF,TGTGCCACCAGCAGAGATCCTAGGGGCGGACAGAACTATGGCTACACCTTC
TRBV5-8,.,TRBD1,TRBJ1-6,CASSSRTGGGSSPLHF,TGTGCCAGCAGCTCCCGGACAGGGGGCGGTAGTTCACCCCTCCACTTT
TRBV5-1,.,.,TRBJ1-5,CASSPEGYNQPQHF,TGCGCCAGCAGCCCGGAGGGCTACAATCAGCCCCAGCATTTT
TRBV19,.,.,TRBJ2-3,CASSIAGTNADTQYF,TGTGCCAGTAGTATAGCAGGGACGAATGCAGATACGCAGTATTTT
TRBV5-5,.,TRBD2,TRBJ2-7,CASSLPTGGPGYEQYF,TGTGCCAGCAGCTTGCCTACGGGAGGGCCGGGCTACGAGCAGTACTTC
TRBV5-4,.,TRBD1,TRBJ2-2,CASSLGQGGNTGELFF,TGTGCCAGCAGCTTGGGACAGGGGGGGAACACCGGGGAGCTGTTTTTT
TRBV7-6,.,.,TRBJ2-1,CASSSGSSYNEQFF,TGTGCCAGCAGCTCGGGAAGCTCCTACAATGAGCAGTTCTTC
TRBV7-9,once,.,TRBJ2-1,CASSLFTVNEQFF,TGTGCCAGCAGCTTATTCACAGTCAATGAGCAGTTCTTC
TRBV6-5,.,TRBD1,TRBJ1-2,CASGKTGGIYGYTF,TGTGCCAGCGGAAAGACAGGGGGCATCTATGGCTACACCTTC
TRBV28,.,.,TRBJ1-1,CASSLLPGNPNTEAFF,TGTGCCAGCAGTTTGCTCCCGGGGAATCCGAACACTGAAGCTTTCTTT
TRBV7-2,.,TRBD2,TRBJ2-5,CASSSLAGGSLKETQYF,TGTGCCAGCAGCTCCCTAGCGGGGGGTAGTTTGAAAGAGACCCAGTACTTC
TRBV7-6,.,.,TRBJ2-2,CASSSLKLGELFF,TGTGCCAGCAGCTCACTAAAGCTCGGGGAGCTGTTTTTT
TRBV4-1,once,.,TRBJ1-1,CASSHTTADGIGAFF,TGCGCCAGCAGCCATACCACGGCGGACGGGATTGGCGCTTTCTTT
TRBV7-2,once,TRBD2,TRBJ2-5,CASSLEPSGSSGAQYF,TGTGCCAGCAGCTTAGAACCTAGCGGGAGTAGTGGGGCCCAGTACTTC
TRBV4-1,.,.,TRBJ2-4,CASSQDRAGLDIQYF,TGCGCCAGCAGCCAAGATCGGGCCGGGTTAGACATTCAGTACTTC
TRBV5-1,.,TRBD1,TRBJ1-1,CASTFGTVNTEAFF,TGCGCCAGCACCTTCGGGACAGTGAACACTGAAGCTTTCTTT
TRBV28,.,.,TRBJ2-5,CASSLGQSDQETQYF,TGTGCCAGCAGTTTGGGTCAGTCCGACCAAGAGACCCAGTACTTC
TRBV19,.,.,TRBJ2-3,CASKDSGRDTQYF,TGTGCCAGTAAGGACTCGGGCAGGGATACGCAGTATTTT
TRBV5-1,.,TRBD1,TRBJ2-5,CASSSGQGREQYF,TGCGCCAGCAGCTCCGGACAGGGAAGAGAGCAGTACTTC
TRBV28,.,.,TRBJ2-5,CASIPRGWRLQETQYF,TGTGCCAGCATTCCCCGGGGCTGGCGGCTTCAAGAGACCCAGTACTTC